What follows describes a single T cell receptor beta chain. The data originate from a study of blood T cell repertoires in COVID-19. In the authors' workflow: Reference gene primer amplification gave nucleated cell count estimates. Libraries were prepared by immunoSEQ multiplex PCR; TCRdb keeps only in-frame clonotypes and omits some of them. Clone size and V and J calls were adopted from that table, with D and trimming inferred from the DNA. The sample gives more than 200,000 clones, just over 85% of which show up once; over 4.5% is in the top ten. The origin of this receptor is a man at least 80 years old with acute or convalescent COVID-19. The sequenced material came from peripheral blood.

The CDR3: CASRDRGRNEKLFF. CDR3 nucleotide sequence: TGTGCCAGTAGGGACAGGGGAAGAAATGAAAAACTGTTTTTT. This chain links TRBV19 with TRBJ1-4; 9 nucleotides match TRBD1. The CDR3 is 14 residues long. Germline V gives CDR1 LNHDA, CDR2 SQIVND (reference sequence). The V segment lost 6 bases and the J segment 5 bases; nucleotides outside the gene matches: 4.